This entry describes one T cell receptor beta chain. Its antigen remains unidentified. This entry is derived from a study of early T cells in non-severe SARS-CoV-2 infection. The CDR3 consists of 16 residues. V lost 2 bases and J lost 3, with 14 bases in between. CDR1 is KGHSH and CDR2 is LQKENI in the germline V gene. The study's findings and limits: Reliance on VDJdb matching favored anti-spike CD8 responses; private and CD4 specificities were missed.

Tagging with unique molecular identifiers was applied to individual cDNA molecules. TCRdb independently ran MiXCR on the 5' RACE reads; one entry per CDR3 protein. The data contain 70,000 to 85,000 distinct CDR3 sequences, more than 10% of them seen just once; the ten biggest clones take up 3% to 5%. The material sequenced was whole blood. The V and J genes are TRBV18 and TRBJ2-1; D uncertain. The source is an adult who was a healthcare worker with PCR-confirmed SARS-CoV-2 infection or an uninfected control (not recorded which). DNA of the CDR3: TGTGCCAGCTCACCAAAGATTCTGAACGTCTACAATGAGCAGTTCTTC. It is translated as CASSPKILNVYNEQFF.